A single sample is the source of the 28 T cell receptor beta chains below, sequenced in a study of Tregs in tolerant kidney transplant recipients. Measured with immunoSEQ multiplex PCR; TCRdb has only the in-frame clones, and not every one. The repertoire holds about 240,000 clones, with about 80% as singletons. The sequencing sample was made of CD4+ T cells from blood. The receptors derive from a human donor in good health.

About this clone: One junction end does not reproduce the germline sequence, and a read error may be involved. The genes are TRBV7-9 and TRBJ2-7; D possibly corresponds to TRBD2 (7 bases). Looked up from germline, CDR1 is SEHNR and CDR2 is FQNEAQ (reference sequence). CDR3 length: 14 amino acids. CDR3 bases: TGTGCCAGCAGCCAAGGGGGGGATTCCTACGAGCAGCACTTC. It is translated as CASSQGGDSYEQHF.

The CDR3 DNA reads as TGTGCCAGCAGCCTAACAGGGAGCTATGGCTACACCTTC. Translated: CASSLTGSYGYTF. This chain uses TRBV5-4 with TRBJ1-2; D is perhaps TRBD1 (6 bases). CDR1 and CDR2 from the germline V gene are SGHNT and YYREEE (reference sequence). There are 13 residues in the CDR3. Trimming pared 4 bases from V and 4 bases from J, leaving 11 bases between. The full variable domain, completed using reference TRBV5-4 and TRBJ1-2, is ETGVTQSPTHLIKTRGQQVTLRCSSQSGHNTVSWYQQALGQGPQFIFQYYREEENGRGNFPPRFSGLQFPNYSSELNVNALELDDSALYLCASSLTGSYGYTFGSGTRLTVV.

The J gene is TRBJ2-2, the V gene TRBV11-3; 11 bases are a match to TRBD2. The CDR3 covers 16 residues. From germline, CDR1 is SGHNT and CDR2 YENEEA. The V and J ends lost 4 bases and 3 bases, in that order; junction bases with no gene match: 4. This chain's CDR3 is CASSSGTSGYTGELFF. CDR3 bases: TGTGCCAGCAGCTCTGGGACTAGCGGATACACCGGGGAGCTGTTTTTT.

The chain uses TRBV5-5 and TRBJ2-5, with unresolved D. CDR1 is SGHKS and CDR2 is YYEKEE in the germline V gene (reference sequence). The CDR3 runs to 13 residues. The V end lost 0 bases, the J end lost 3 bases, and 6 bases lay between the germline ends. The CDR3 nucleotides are TGTGCCAGCAGCTTGGGTGGTAAAGAGACCCAGTACTTC. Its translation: CASSLGGKETQYF.

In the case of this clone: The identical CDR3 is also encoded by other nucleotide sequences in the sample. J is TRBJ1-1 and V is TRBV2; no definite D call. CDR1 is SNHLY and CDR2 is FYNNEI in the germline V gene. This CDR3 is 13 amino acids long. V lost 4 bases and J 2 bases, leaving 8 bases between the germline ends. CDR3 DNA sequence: TGTGCCAGCAGTGCCGCGGTTAACACTGAAGCTTTCTTT. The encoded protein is CASSAAVNTEAFF.

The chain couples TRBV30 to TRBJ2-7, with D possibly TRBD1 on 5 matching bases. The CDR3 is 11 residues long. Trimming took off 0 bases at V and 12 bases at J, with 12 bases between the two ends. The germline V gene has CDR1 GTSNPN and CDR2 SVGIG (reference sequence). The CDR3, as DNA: TGTGCCTGGAGTGTAGGGCAGGGTTGGTACTTC. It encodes CAWSVGQGWYF.

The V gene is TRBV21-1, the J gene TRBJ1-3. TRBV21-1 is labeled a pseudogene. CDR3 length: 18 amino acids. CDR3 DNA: TGTGCCAGCAGCAACCCAACAAGGATAAAGAGCTCTGGAAACACCATATATTTT. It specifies CASSNPTRIKSSGNTIYF.

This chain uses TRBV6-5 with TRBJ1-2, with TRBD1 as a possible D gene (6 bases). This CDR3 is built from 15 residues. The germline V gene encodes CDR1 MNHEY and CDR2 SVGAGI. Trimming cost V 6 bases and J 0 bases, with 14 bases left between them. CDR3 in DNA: TGTGCCAGCAGAACCGACAGGAGCACTAACTATGGCTACACCTTC. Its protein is CASRTDRSTNYGYTF.

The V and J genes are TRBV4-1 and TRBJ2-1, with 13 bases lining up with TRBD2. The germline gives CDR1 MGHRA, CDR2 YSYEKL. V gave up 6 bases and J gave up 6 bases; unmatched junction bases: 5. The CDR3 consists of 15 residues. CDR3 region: CASRPTSGGANEQFF. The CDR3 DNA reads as TGCGCCAGCAGACCAACTAGCGGGGGGGCCAATGAGCAGTTCTTC.

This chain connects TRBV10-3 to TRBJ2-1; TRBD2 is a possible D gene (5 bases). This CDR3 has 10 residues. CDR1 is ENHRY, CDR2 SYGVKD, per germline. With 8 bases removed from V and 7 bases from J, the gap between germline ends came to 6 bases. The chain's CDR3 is CAIGSNEQFF. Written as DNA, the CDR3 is TGTGCCATCGGGAGTAATGAGCAGTTCTTC.

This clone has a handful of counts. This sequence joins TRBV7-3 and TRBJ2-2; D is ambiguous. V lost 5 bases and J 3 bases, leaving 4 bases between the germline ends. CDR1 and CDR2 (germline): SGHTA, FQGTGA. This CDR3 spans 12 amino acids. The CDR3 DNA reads TGTGCCAGCAGCCTCGACACCGGGGAGCTGTTTTTT. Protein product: CASSLDTGELFF. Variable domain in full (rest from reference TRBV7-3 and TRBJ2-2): GAGVSQTPSNKVTEKGKYVELRCDPISGHTALYWYRQSLGQGPEFLIYFQGTGAADDSGLPNDRFFAVRPEGSVSTLKIQRTERGDSAVYLCASSLDTGELFFGEGSRLTVL.

In nucleotides, the CDR3 is TGTGCCAGCAGTGAAGTAGGGAGGGCGGACACTGAAGCTTTCTTT. Protein product: CASSEVGRADTEAFF. The genes are TRBV6-1 and TRBJ1-1; no reliable D call. The CDR3 spans 15 residues. Germline lookup yields CDR1 MNHNS and CDR2 SASEGT. Deletions cut 1 base from V and 3 bases from J, with 12 bases between.

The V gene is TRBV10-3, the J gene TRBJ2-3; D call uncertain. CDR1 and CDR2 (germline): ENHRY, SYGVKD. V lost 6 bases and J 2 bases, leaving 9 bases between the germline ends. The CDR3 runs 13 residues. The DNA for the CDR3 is TGTGCCATCAGCGCGATTGTCACAGATACGCAGTATTTT. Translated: CAISAIVTDTQYF.

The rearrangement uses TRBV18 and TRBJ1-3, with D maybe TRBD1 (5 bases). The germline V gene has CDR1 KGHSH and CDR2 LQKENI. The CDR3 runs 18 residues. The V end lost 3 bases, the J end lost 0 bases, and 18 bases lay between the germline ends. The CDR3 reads CASSPMRRGGSSGNTIYF. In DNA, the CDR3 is TGTGCCAGCTCACCCATGAGACGGGGCGGATCCTCTGGAAACACCATATATTTT.

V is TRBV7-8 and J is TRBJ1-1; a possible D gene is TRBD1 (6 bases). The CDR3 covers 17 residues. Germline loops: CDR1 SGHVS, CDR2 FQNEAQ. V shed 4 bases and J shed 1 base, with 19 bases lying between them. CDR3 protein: CASSYPDRTVRNTEAFF. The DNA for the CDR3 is TGTGCCAGCAGCTACCCGGACCGGACAGTGAGGAACACTGAAGCTTTCTTT.

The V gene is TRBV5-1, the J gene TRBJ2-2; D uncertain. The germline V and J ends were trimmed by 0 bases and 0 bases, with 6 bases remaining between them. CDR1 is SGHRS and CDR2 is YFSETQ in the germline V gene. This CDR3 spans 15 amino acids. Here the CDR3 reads CASSLGLANTGELFF. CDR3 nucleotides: TGCGCCAGCAGCTTGGGGCTAGCGAACACCGGGGAGCTGTTTTTT.

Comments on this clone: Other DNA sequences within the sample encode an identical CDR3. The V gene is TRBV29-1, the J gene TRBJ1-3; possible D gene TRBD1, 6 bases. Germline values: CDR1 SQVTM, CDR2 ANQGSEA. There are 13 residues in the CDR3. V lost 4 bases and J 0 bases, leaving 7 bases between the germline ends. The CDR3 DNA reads TGCAGCGTTGGAGGGGGCTCTGGAAACACCATATATTTT. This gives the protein CSVGGGSGNTIYF.

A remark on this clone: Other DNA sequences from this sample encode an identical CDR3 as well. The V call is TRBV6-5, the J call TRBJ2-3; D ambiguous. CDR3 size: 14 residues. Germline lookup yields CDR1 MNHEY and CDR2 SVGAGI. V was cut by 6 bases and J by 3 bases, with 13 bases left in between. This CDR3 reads CASSPPGRTDTQYF. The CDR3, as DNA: TGTGCCAGCAGCCCGCCTGGACGGACAGATACGCAGTATTTT.

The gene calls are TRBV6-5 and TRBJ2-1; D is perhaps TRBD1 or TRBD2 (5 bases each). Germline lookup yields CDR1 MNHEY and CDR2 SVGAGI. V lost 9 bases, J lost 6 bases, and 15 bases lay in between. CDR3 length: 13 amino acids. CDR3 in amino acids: CASTGPAGNEQFF. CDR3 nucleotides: TGTGCCAGTACGGGACCCGCGGGCAATGAGCAGTTCTTC.

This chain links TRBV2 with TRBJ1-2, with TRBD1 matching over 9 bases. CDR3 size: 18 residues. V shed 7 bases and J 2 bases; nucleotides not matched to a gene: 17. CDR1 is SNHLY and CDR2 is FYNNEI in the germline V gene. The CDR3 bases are TGTGCCAGCAATCTAAAGGGGACAGGGCGCTTTTCGAACTATGGCTACACCTTC. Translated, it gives CASNLKGTGRFSNYGYTF.

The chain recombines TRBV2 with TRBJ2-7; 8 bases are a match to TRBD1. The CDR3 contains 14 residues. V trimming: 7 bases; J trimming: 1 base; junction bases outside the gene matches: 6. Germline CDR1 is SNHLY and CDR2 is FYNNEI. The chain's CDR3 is CASTIRDRSYEQYF. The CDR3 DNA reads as TGTGCCAGCACCATCCGGGACAGGTCCTACGAGCAGTACTTC.

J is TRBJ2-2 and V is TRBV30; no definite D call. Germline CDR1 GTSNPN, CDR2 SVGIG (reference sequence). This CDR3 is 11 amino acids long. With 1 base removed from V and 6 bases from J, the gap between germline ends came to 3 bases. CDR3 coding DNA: TGTGCCTGGAGTGGGTCCGGGGAGCTGTTTTTT. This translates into CAWSGSGELFF.

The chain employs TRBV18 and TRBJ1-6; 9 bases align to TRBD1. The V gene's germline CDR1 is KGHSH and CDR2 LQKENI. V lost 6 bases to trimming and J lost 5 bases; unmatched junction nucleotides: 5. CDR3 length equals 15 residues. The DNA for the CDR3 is TGTGCCAGCTCCCCGACAGGGGGACATAATTCACCCCTCCACTTT. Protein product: CASSPTGGHNSPLHF.

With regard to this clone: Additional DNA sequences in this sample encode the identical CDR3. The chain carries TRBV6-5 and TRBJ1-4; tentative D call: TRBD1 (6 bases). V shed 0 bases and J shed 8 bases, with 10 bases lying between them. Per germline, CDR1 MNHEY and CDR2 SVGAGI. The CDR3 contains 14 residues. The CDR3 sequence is CASSYSTRGEKLFF. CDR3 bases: TGTGCCAGCAGTTACTCGACGAGGGGGGAAAAACTGTTTTTT.

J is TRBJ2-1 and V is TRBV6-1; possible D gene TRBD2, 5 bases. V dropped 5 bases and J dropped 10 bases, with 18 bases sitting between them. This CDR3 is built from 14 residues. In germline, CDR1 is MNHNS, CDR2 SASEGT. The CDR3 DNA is TGTGCCAGCAGTTCTTTTGACCGGGGAGCGGAGCAGTTCTTC. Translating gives CASSSFDRGAEQFF.

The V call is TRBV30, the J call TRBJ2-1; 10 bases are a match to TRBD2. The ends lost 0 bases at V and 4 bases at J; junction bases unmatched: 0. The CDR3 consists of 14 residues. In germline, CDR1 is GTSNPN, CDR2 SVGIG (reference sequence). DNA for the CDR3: TGTGCCTGGAGTGTACTAGCGGGGTACAATGAGCAGTTCTTC. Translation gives CAWSVLAGYNEQFF.

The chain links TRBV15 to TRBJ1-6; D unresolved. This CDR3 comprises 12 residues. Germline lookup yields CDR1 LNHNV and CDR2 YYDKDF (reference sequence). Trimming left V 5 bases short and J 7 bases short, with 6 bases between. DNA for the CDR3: TGTGCCACCAGCCCTATCAATTCACCCCTCCACTTT. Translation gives CATSPINSPLHF.

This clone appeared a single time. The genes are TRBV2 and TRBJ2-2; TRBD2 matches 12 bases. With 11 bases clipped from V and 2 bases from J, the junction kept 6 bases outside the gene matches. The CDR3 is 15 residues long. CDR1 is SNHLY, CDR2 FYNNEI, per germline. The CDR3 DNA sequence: TGTGCCTCAAGGACTAGCGGGGCCAACACCGGGGAGCTGTTTTTT. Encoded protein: CASRTSGANTGELFF. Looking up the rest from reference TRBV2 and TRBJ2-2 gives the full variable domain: EPEVTQTPSHQVTQMGQEVILRCVPISNHLYFYWYRQILGQKVEFLVSFYNNEISEKSEIFDDQFSVERPDGSNFTLKIRSTKLEDSAMYFCASRTSGANTGELFFGEGSRLTVL.